This TCR beta chain was profiled in a study of blood T cell repertoires in COVID-19. Overall study: PBMCs, B-cell-depleted T cells, or T cells provided the cDNA or gDNA that made up the material.

Measured with immunoSEQ multiplex PCR; TCRdb has only the in-frame clones, and not every one. This table holds more than 250,000 clones, approximately 82% found once. Germline V gene sequence: CDR1 MNHEY, CDR2 SVGAGI. This CDR3 contains 13 residues. The trim removed 7 bases at V and 7 bases at J, leaving 3 bases unmatched. The J gene is TRBJ1-6, the V gene TRBV6-5, with TRBD1 identical over 8 bases. Sequences were obtained from peripheral blood. The source is a woman in her 50s with acute or convalescent COVID-19. The CDR3 DNA sequence: TGTGCCAGCACCAGGGGGCGGAATTCACCCCTCCACTTT. Amino acid sequence: CASTRGRNSPLHF.